There are many counts of the clone carrying this T cell receptor beta chain. Lactation, pregnancy, other autoimmune disease or uncontrolled infection excluded patients. Amplified regions were TCR beta CDR3 sequences from RNA transcripts. The TCR CDR3 was amplified in a first-round RT-PCR using the HTBI primer set. TCRdb re-called the multiplex PCR reads with MiXCR, one entry per CDR3 protein. The sample contains 550,000 to 800,000 distinct CDR3 sequences, about 15% of which appear only once. The data derive from a study of T cells in Graves' hyperthyroidism and ophthalmopathy. The CDR3 has 14 amino acids. The ends were cut back, 0 bases at V and 4 bases at J, with 11 bases in the middle. Germline V CDR1 and CDR2: SGDLS, YYNGEE.

The origin of this receptor is a man younger than 35 with Graves' hyperthyroidism. The sample was blood. The genes are TRBV9 and TRBJ2-7, with D possibly TRBD1 on 6 matching bases. In DNA form, the CDR3 reads TGTGCCAGCAGCGTAGCATTTACAGGGTACGAGCAGTACTTC. Its translation: CASSVAFTGYEQYF.